This passage covers 27 T cell receptor beta chains from one sample sequenced in a study of blood T cell repertoires in COVID-19. Profiled with immunoSEQ multiplex PCR; TCRdb holds only in-frame clones, not every one. The sample shows over 65,000 clones, approximately 82% of them seen only once. Sequences were obtained from peripheral blood. All receptors derive from an elderly man with active COVID-19.

V and J are TRBV20-1 and TRBJ2-7, with 12 bases identical to TRBD2. V gave up 3 bases and J gave up 5 bases; unmatched junction bases: 8. The CDR3 covers 15 residues. CDR1 is DFQATT, CDR2 SNEGSKA, per germline (reference sequence). The CDR3 nucleotides are TGCAGTGCTAGTTCGACGACTAGCGGGAGCAACGAGCAGTACTTC. Translation: CSASSTTSGSNEQYF.

This chain links TRBV14 with TRBJ2-3; 7 nucleotides match TRBD2. Per the germline V gene, CDR1 is SGHDN and CDR2 is FVKESK. This CDR3 comprises 14 residues. V lost 7 bases and J lost 2; bases outside the gene matches: 6. The CDR3 coding sequence is TGTGCCAGCAATCGGGACTACCCCACAGATACGCAGTATTTT. It yields the protein CASNRDYPTDTQYF.

The gene calls are TRBV7-9 and TRBJ2-5; a weak D match, TRBD2 (6 bases). This CDR3 has 15 residues. CDR1 is SEHNR and CDR2 is FQNEAQ in the germline V gene (reference sequence). The V end lost 4 bases, the J end lost 2 bases, and 14 bases lay between the germline ends. The CDR3 sequence is CASSSGGSGQETQYF. The CDR3 DNA reads TGTGCCAGCAGCTCTGGGGGGAGCGGACAAGAGACCCAGTACTTC.

The V call is TRBV19, the J call TRBJ2-4; D is perhaps TRBD1 (6 bases). The CDR3 totals 15 residues. Germline V gives CDR1 LNHDA, CDR2 SQIVND (reference sequence). V lost 8 bases and J lost 6, with 20 bases in between. CDR3 protein: CASCTTGKTANIQYF. The CDR3 nucleotides are TGTGCCAGTTGTACGACAGGAAAAACGGCAAACATTCAGTACTTC.

This rearrangement joins TRBV28 to TRBJ2-1; 7 bases map to TRBD2. With 5 bases clipped from V and 0 bases from J, the junction kept 7 bases outside the gene matches. CDR3 length equals 16 residues. Germline V CDR1 and CDR2: MDHEN, SYDVKM. CDR3 loop: CASSTSAGSSYNEQFF. CDR3 coding DNA: TGTGCCAGCAGTACTAGCGCAGGGAGCTCCTACAATGAGCAGTTCTTC.

The chain links TRBV18 to TRBJ2-5, with TRBD2 matching over 7 bases. The ends lost 2 bases at V and 7 bases at J; junction bases unmatched: 10. Germline V lookup: CDR1 KGHSH, CDR2 LQKENI. CDR3 size: 15 residues. CDR3 in amino acids: CASSPISGREGTQYF. CDR3 in DNA: TGTGCCAGCTCACCAATTAGCGGCAGGGAGGGGACCCAGTACTTC.

In its sample, this clone was seen once. The V and J genes are TRBV27 and TRBJ1-1; D uncertain. V was trimmed by 5 bases and J by 4 bases, leaving 14 bases between them. The CDR3 contains 14 residues. Germline V gene lookup returns CDR1 MNHEY and CDR2 SMNVEV (reference sequence). CDR3 protein: CASSPIPRSTEAFF. DNA of the CDR3: TGTGCCAGCAGTCCGATCCCCCGTAGCACTGAAGCTTTCTTT.

The chain recombines TRBV7-9 with TRBJ1-2; the match to TRBD1 covers 7 bases. The CDR3 is 13 amino acids. Trimming removed 5 bases from V and 7 bases from J; junction bases left unmatched: 7. Germline V CDR1 and CDR2: SEHNR, FQNEAQ (reference sequence). This chain's CDR3 is CASSGDRVGGYTF. CDR3 in DNA: TGTGCCAGCAGCGGTGACAGGGTGGGTGGCTACACCTTC.

V gene TRBV4-1 combines with J gene TRBJ1-2, with 9 nucleotides matching TRBD1. Germline V lookup: CDR1 MGHRA, CDR2 YSYEKL. The CDR3 extends over 15 amino acids. V was clipped by 0 bases and J by 8 bases; unmatched bases: 7. CDR3 nucleotide sequence: TGCGCCAGCAGCCAAGAAGGCGGACAGGGGAGAGGCTACACCTTC. Amino acids: CASSQEGGQGRGYTF.

This chain uses TRBV7-9 with TRBJ1-4; 7 bases match TRBD1. The V gene's germline CDR1 is SEHNR and CDR2 FQNEAQ (reference sequence). The CDR3 length is 17 residues. Trimming took 0 bases from V and 3 from J; bases not matched to a gene: 7. CDR3 sequence reads: CASSLAFDRASNEKLFF. In nucleotides, the CDR3 is TGTGCCAGCAGCTTAGCCTTCGACAGGGCCTCTAATGAAAAACTGTTTTTT.

V and J are TRBV15 and TRBJ1-1; TRBD1 matches 8 bases. V shed 0 bases and J 10 bases; nucleotides not matched to a gene: 4. CDR3 length equals 13 residues. Germline assignment: CDR1 LNHNV and CDR2 YYDKDF (reference sequence). In DNA form, the CDR3 reads TGTGCCACCAGCAGAGATGGTACAGGGGGAGCTTTCTTT. This codes for CATSRDGTGGAFF.

The genes are TRBV5-1 and TRBJ2-7; 9 bases are shared with TRBD1. The ends lost 3 bases at V and 5 bases at J; junction bases unmatched: 6. Germline values: CDR1 SGHRS, CDR2 YFSETQ. CDR3 length: 14 amino acids. The CDR3 nucleotides are TGCGCCAGCAGCTCCGGGACAGGGTCCGACGAGCAGTACTTC. Its protein is CASSSGTGSDEQYF.

The V call is TRBV27, the J call TRBJ1-2; D may be TRBD1 (5 bases). Germline values: CDR1 MNHEY, CDR2 SMNVEV (reference sequence). V was trimmed by 3 bases and J by 4 bases, leaving 9 bases between them. This CDR3 comprises 13 residues. CDR3 DNA: TGTGCCAGCAGTTTGGCGGGGGGCTATGGCTACACCTTC. Translation: CASSLAGGYGYTF.

J is TRBJ2-7 and V is TRBV5-6; D is unclear. The CDR3 consists of 13 residues. V was cut by 1 base and J by 7 bases, with 12 bases left in between. The germline CDR1 and CDR2 sequences are SGHDT and YYEEEE. CDR3 sequence: CASSLYSRAEQYF. Written as DNA, the CDR3 is TGTGCCAGCAGCTTGTATTCACGAGCTGAGCAGTACTTC.

There are a few counts of this clone. This rearrangement joins TRBV5-6 to TRBJ1-1; tentative D call: TRBD1 (6 bases). Trimming left V 4 bases short and J 5 bases short, with 15 bases between. The CDR3 covers 14 residues. CDR1 SGHDT and CDR2 YYEEEE come from the germline V gene. The CDR3 spells CASSETGSRTEAFF. The CDR3 DNA is TGTGCCAGCAGCGAAACAGGGTCGAGGACTGAAGCTTTCTTT.

In this sample, this clone turned up many times. The V gene is TRBV5-1, the J gene TRBJ2-7; 8 bases are a match to TRBD1. J gave up 5 bases and V 4 bases, and 5 bases lay outside the gene matches. The germline V gene has CDR1 SGHRS and CDR2 YFSETQ. The CDR3 spans 13 residues. The DNA of the CDR3 is TGCGCCAGCAGCATAGACAGGGGCAACGAGCAGTACTTC. This translates into CASSIDRGNEQYF.

This sequence joins TRBV7-2 and TRBJ2-1, with 9 bases lining up with TRBD2. CDR1 and CDR2 from the germline V gene are SGHTA and FQGNSA. The ends lost 0 bases at V and 6 bases at J; junction bases unmatched: 6. The CDR3 runs 16 residues. The CDR3 here is CASSLAAAGGGNEQFF. CDR3 sequence (DNA): TGTGCCAGCAGCTTAGCTGCCGCGGGAGGGGGCAATGAGCAGTTCTTC.

This clone was seen a few times. The rearrangement uses TRBV19 and TRBJ1-6, with 7 bases fitting TRBD1. The V gene's germline CDR1 is LNHDA and CDR2 SQIVND (reference sequence). This CDR3 region has 15 residues. V gave up 7 bases and J gave up 7 bases; unmatched junction bases: 10. The chain's CDR3 is CASTSSGQRNSPLHF. The DNA for the CDR3 is TGTGCCAGTACTTCCTCGGGACAGAGGAATTCACCCCTCCACTTT.

The chain is built from TRBV19 and TRBJ2-7, with 9 bases identical to TRBD1. The J segment lost 2 bases and the V segment lost 6 bases, leaving 8 bases of the junction unmatched. Germline V gene sequence: CDR1 LNHDA, CDR2 SQIVND (reference sequence). This CDR3 region has 15 residues. CDR3 nucleotide sequence: TGTGCCAGTAGCAACACAGGGGGCTTCACCTACGAGCAGTACTTC. It specifies CASSNTGGFTYEQYF.

This clone came up a few times. CDR3 nucleotides: TGTGCCGGGGGACAGGGGGCCGGTCAGCCCCAGCATTTT. Its protein product is CAGGQGAGQPQHF. The genes are TRBV30 and TRBJ1-5, with TRBD1 identical over 12 bases. Germline values: CDR1 GTSNPN, CDR2 SVGIG (reference sequence). V was pared by 8 bases and J by 6 bases, with 5 bases of the junction left unmatched. This CDR3 comprises 13 residues.

This clone appeared once. The chain joins TRBV29-1 to TRBJ2-5; D uncertain. Trimming took off 5 bases at V and 5 bases at J, with 6 bases between the two ends. The CDR3 loop spans 10 amino acids. Germline loops: CDR1 SQVTM, CDR2 ANQGSEA. The CDR3 spells CSVSGETQYF. The CDR3 nucleotides read TGCAGCGTTTCAGGCGAGACCCAGTACTTC.

This chain connects TRBV20-1 to TRBJ1-2; weak D call: TRBD1 (6 bases). This CDR3 comprises 12 residues. Trimming removed 3 bases at V and 8 bases at J, with 13 bases between. Looked up from germline, CDR1 is DFQATT and CDR2 is SNEGSKA (reference sequence). CDR3 protein: CSASGQYSGYTF. CDR3 in DNA: TGCAGTGCTAGTGGACAGTATTCCGGCTACACCTTC.

The V call is TRBV19, the J call TRBJ2-1; D gene unclear. V lost 6 bases to trimming and J lost 8 bases, with 8 bases between them. The CDR3 length is 11 residues. Germline CDR1 is LNHDA and CDR2 is SQIVND (reference sequence). CDR3: CASSASYEQFF. The CDR3, as DNA: TGTGCCAGTAGCGCGTCCTATGAGCAGTTCTTC.

This chain connects TRBV12-5 to TRBJ2-7, with a tentative D call TRBD1 (6 bases). The CDR3 runs to 11 residues. CDR1 and CDR2 (germline): LGHNT, FRNRAP. The CDR3 coding sequence is TGTGCGCCACCACCCAGGGGAAGGTGGTACTTC. This gives the protein CAPPPRGRWYF.

The chain recombines TRBV19 with TRBJ1-1; TRBD1 is a possible D gene (6 bases). The CDR3 has 11 amino acids. The V end lost 5 bases, the J end lost 10 bases, and 11 bases lay between the germline ends. The germline CDR1 and CDR2 sequences are LNHDA and SQIVND (reference sequence). The CDR3 protein is CASSAQGRAFF. In nucleotides, the CDR3 is TGTGCCAGTAGTGCTCAGGGGAGAGCTTTCTTT.

The chain recombines TRBV6-5 with TRBJ2-5; 9 bases agree with TRBD2. Germline trimming cut 5 bases from V and 2 bases from J; bases unmatched to any gene: 6. Per germline, CDR1 MNHEY and CDR2 SVGAGI. The CDR3 contains 15 residues. DNA of the CDR3: TGTGCCAGCAGTCGGAGCGGGAGGACACAAGAGACCCAGTACTTC. Translating gives CASSRSGRTQETQYF.

The CDR3: CASSSRQGRHEQYF. CDR3 sequence (DNA): TGTGCCAGCAGCTCCCGACAGGGAAGGCACGAGCAGTACTTC. J is TRBJ2-7 and V is TRBV7-8; 7 nucleotides line up with TRBD1. V lost 4 bases, J lost 5 bases, and 8 bases stayed unmatched. Germline CDR1 SGHVS, CDR2 FQNEAQ. The CDR3 runs 14 residues.